These T cell receptor beta chains were read from a single sample in a study of blood T cells in healthy people across ages. TCRdb reprocessed the 5' RACE reads with MiXCR, giving one entry per CDR3 protein. The sample gives about 1.8 million distinct CDR3 sequences, roughly 52% of which show up once; 2% to 2.5% is in the top ten. Sequencing input: blood. The receptors here all came from a middle-aged woman in good health. CDR3s include the opening cysteine and the closing phenylalanine or tryptophan. Each record gives: D gene, V gene, J gene, clone size, CDR3 protein, CDR3 DNA. The D gene is left open where the match is weak. Only part of the rows carry a size: once, few, many, or a class if the clone is expanded.

D gene: TRBD2
V gene: TRBV27
J gene: TRBJ2-3
clone size: -
CDR3 protein: CASSSPASGGSDTQYF
CDR3 DNA: TGTGCCAGCAGTTCGCCGGCTAGCGGGGGTTCAGATACGCAGTATTTT

D gene: TRBD2
V gene: TRBV6-1
J gene: TRBJ2-3
clone size: -
CDR3 protein: CASSEAGLAGDDTQYF
CDR3 DNA: TGTGCCAGCAGTGAAGCGGGACTAGCGGGGGACGATACGCAGTATTTT

D gene: -
V gene: TRBV7-9
J gene: TRBJ1-1
clone size: -
CDR3 protein: CASSPTLGTTEAFF
CDR3 DNA: TGTGCCAGCAGCCCGACATTGGGGACCACTGAAGCTTTCTTT

D gene: TRBD2
V gene: TRBV28
J gene: TRBJ2-4
clone size: -
CDR3 protein: CASGVGGLVGDIQYF
CDR3 DNA: TGTGCCAGCGGTGTTGGTGGACTAGTGGGGGATATTCAGTACTTC

D gene: TRBD1
V gene: TRBV28
J gene: TRBJ2-1
clone size: few
CDR3 protein: CATNQGARNEQFF
CDR3 DNA: TGTGCCACTAATCAGGGGGCTCGGAATGAGCAGTTCTTC

D gene: TRBD2
V gene: TRBV29-1
J gene: TRBJ2-4
clone size: many
CDR3 protein: CSAGLAGGKNIQYF
CDR3 DNA: TGCAGCGCCGGACTAGCGGGGGGGAAAAACATTCAGTACTTC

D gene: TRBD1
V gene: TRBV5-1
J gene: TRBJ2-7
clone size: many
CDR3 protein: CASSNPGQGYEQYF
CDR3 DNA: TGCGCCAGCAGCAATCCGGGACAGGGCTACGAGCAGTACTTC

D gene: -
V gene: TRBV24-1
J gene: TRBJ2-3
clone size: -
CDR3 protein: CATSDSTPGPGTDTQYF
CDR3 DNA: TGTGCCACCAGTGATTCGACCCCGGGACCCGGCACAGATACGCAGTATTTT

D gene: TRBD1
V gene: TRBV4-2
J gene: TRBJ2-1
clone size: -
CDR3 protein: CASSQSGTGFQETQFF
CDR3 DNA: TGTGCCAGCAGCCAAAGCGGGACAGGGTTCCAAGAGACCCAGTTCTTC

D gene: TRBD1
V gene: TRBV29-1
J gene: TRBJ2-5
clone size: few
CDR3 protein: CSVEDQSGGQGLKTQYF
CDR3 DNA: TGCAGCGTTGAAGATCAATCCGGCGGACAGGGGTTGAAGACCCAGTACTTC

D gene: TRBD2
V gene: TRBV6-6
J gene: TRBJ2-5
clone size: -
CDR3 protein: CASILAETRGETQYF
CDR3 DNA: TGTGCCAGCATCCTAGCGGAGACACGAGGAGAGACCCAGTACTTC

D gene: -
V gene: TRBV5-1
J gene: TRBJ1-1
clone size: -
CDR3 protein: CASSTGQPADTEAFF
CDR3 DNA: TGCGCCAGCAGTACAGGACAGCCCGCAGACACTGAAGCTTTCTTT

D gene: -
V gene: TRBV9
J gene: TRBJ1-2
clone size: -
CDR3 protein: CASSVGPGTGNYGYTF
CDR3 DNA: TGTGCCAGCAGCGTGGGTCCCGGGACCGGTAACTATGGCTACACCTTC

D gene: -
V gene: TRBV9
J gene: TRBJ1-5
clone size: -
CDR3 protein: CASNDGTNQPQHF
CDR3 DNA: TGTGCCAGCAACGACGGGACAAATCAGCCCCAGCATTTT

D gene: -
V gene: TRBV7-2
J gene: TRBJ1-2
clone size: few
CDR3 protein: CASSLALTIHGYTF
CDR3 DNA: TGTGCCAGCAGCTTAGCGCTGACAATTCACGGCTACACCTTC

D gene: -
V gene: TRBV10-3
J gene: TRBJ1-2
clone size: -
CDR3 protein: CAISERTGLNYGYTF
CDR3 DNA: TGTGCCATCAGTGAGCGAACAGGGTTAAACTATGGCTACACCTTC

D gene: -
V gene: TRBV7-8
J gene: TRBJ2-7
clone size: -
CDR3 protein: CASSLEIYEQYF
CDR3 DNA: TGTGCCAGCAGCTTGGAAATCTACGAGCAGTACTTC

D gene: -
V gene: TRBV20-1
J gene: TRBJ1-2
clone size: few
CDR3 protein: CSASRDVGSGYTF
CDR3 DNA: TGCAGTGCTAGCCGGGACGTCGGATCAGGCTACACCTTC

D gene: -
V gene: TRBV7-2
J gene: TRBJ2-1
clone size: many
CDR3 protein: CASSLGGRPSYNEQFF
CDR3 DNA: TGTGCCAGCAGCTTAGGCGGACGACCGTCCTACAATGAGCAGTTCTTC

D gene: -
V gene: TRBV7-9
J gene: TRBJ2-4
clone size: -
CDR3 protein: CASSSGRARAKNIQYF
CDR3 DNA: TGTGCCAGCAGCTCGGGACGGGCCCGAGCCAAAAACATTCAGTACTTC

D gene: -
V gene: TRBV7-9
J gene: TRBJ2-1
clone size: -
CDR3 protein: CASSLPARGGSNEQFF
CDR3 DNA: TGTGCCAGCAGCTTACCCGCCAGGGGTGGGAGCAATGAGCAGTTCTTC

D gene: -
V gene: TRBV21-1
J gene: TRBJ1-5
clone size: -
CDR3 protein: CASSREENGNQPQHF
CDR3 DNA: TGTGCCAGCAGCAGGGAGGAAAATGGGAATCAGCCCCAGCATTTT

D gene: TRBD1
V gene: TRBV12-3/TRBV12-4
J gene: TRBJ2-3
clone size: few
CDR3 protein: CASSLTGPYTDTQYF
CDR3 DNA: TGTGCCAGCAGTTTGACAGGGCCATACACAGATACGCAGTATTTT

D gene: -
V gene: TRBV29-1
J gene: TRBJ1-2
clone size: -
CDR3 protein: CSVEELGPESNNYGYTF
CDR3 DNA: TGCAGCGTTGAAGAGTTAGGGCCGGAATCTAATAACTATGGCTACACCTTC

D gene: TRBD2
V gene: TRBV20-1
J gene: TRBJ2-1
clone size: few
CDR3 protein: CSVLQTSGGAFGHEQFF
CDR3 DNA: TGCAGTGTTCTTCAGACTAGCGGGGGGGCATTTGGGCATGAGCAGTTCTTC

D gene: TRBD2
V gene: TRBV29-1
J gene: TRBJ2-7
clone size: -
CDR3 protein: CSVEAAGGSYEQYF
CDR3 DNA: TGCAGCGTTGAAGCAGCGGGGGGTTCCTACGAGCAGTACTTC

D gene: TRBD2
V gene: TRBV15
J gene: TRBJ2-5
clone size: few
CDR3 protein: CATSKTSGGTETQYF
CDR3 DNA: TGTGCCACCAGCAAGACTAGCGGGGGGACTGAGACCCAGTACTTC

D gene: TRBD1
V gene: TRBV7-3
J gene: TRBJ2-5
clone size: few
CDR3 protein: CASSYLKFRQGRKETQYF
CDR3 DNA: TGTGCCAGCAGCTACCTTAAATTTCGACAGGGGCGAAAAGAGACCCAGTACTTC

D gene: -
V gene: TRBV6-5
J gene: TRBJ2-5
clone size: -
CDR3 protein: CASRGGSVGEETQYF
CDR3 DNA: TGTGCCAGCAGAGGTGGGTCTGTAGGCGAAGAGACCCAGTACTTC

D gene: -
V gene: TRBV11-2
J gene: TRBJ2-5
clone size: -
CDR3 protein: CASSFGVSETQYF
CDR3 DNA: TGTGCCAGCAGCTTTGGAGTATCGGAGACCCAGTACTTC

D gene: -
V gene: TRBV6-6
J gene: TRBJ1-2
clone size: -
CDR3 protein: CASSYRDQPRYGYTF
CDR3 DNA: TGTGCCAGCAGTTACAGGGACCAACCCCGCTATGGCTACACCTTC

D gene: -
V gene: TRBV4-1
J gene: TRBJ2-3
clone size: -
CDR3 protein: CASSQDNVADTQYF
CDR3 DNA: TGCGCCAGCAGCCAAGACAACGTTGCAGATACGCAGTATTTT

D gene: -
V gene: TRBV15
J gene: TRBJ2-5
clone size: -
CDR3 protein: CATSKLGETDQETQYF
CDR3 DNA: TGTGCCACCAGCAAGTTGGGTGAGACCGACCAAGAGACCCAGTACTTC

D gene: TRBD2
V gene: TRBV20-1
J gene: TRBJ2-5
clone size: -
CDR3 protein: CSAREGARGGFEETQYF
CDR3 DNA: TGCAGTGCTAGAGAAGGGGCGCGGGGGGGCTTTGAAGAGACCCAGTACTTC

D gene: -
V gene: TRBV7-9
J gene: TRBJ1-4
clone size: -
CDR3 protein: CASSFPPRGATNEKLFF
CDR3 DNA: TGTGCCAGCAGCTTCCCCCCCCGGGGAGCCACTAATGAAAAACTGTTTTTT